This T cell receptor beta chain is drawn from a study of OX40 agonist ivuxolimab in advanced cancers. Sequencing used immunoSEQ multiplex PCR; TCRdb keeps in-frame clones, though not all of them. The repertoire holds around 70,000 clones, with around 85% as singletons. Germline lookup yields CDR1 LGHNA and CDR2 YNFKEQ. J gave up 1 base and V 4 bases, and 3 bases lay outside the gene matches. The CDR3 runs 16 residues. The clonotype was recovered from an adult with an advanced solid tumor such as melanoma, head and neck, liver or kidney cancer. V usage is TRBV4-2 and J usage is TRBJ2-5; 13 bases line up with TRBD2. The sequencing here drew on CD4+ or CD8+ T cells sorted from blood, taken in a trial of the OX40 agonist ivuxolimab. CDR3 region: CASSLGLAGAQETQYF. The CDR3 nucleotides read TGTGCCAGCAGCCTAGGACTAGCGGGGGCCCAAGAGACCCAGTACTTC.